This T cell receptor beta chain appears in the sequencing data of a study of blood T cell repertoires in COVID-19 (TCRdb year 2020). Regarding the research as a whole: The collaborator samples originated in the United States, Italy and Spain and spanned the acute and convalescent phases of COVID-19. HLA class I and class II types, where available, came from metadata supplied by the sample provider rather than from assay-based typing. The repertoires were made available in a free public database intended to serve as a resource for research on the immune response to SARS-CoV-2. The material from the prospective study consisted of cDNA or gDNA derived from T cells, B-cell-depleted T cells, or PBMCs. The sample metadata nearly always contained a de-identified subject ID, COVID-19 status, age in years and sex. Samples came from the ongoing ImmuneRACE study (first 160 participants) plus 1,254 subjects from 6 global collaborators. Subjects who had been exposed to COVID-19, were actively infected with it, or had recovered from it provided the deeply sampled blood TCRbeta repertoires that made up the dataset. What the study reported, not specific to this receptor: The amount of clinical and demographic metadata varied by source and participant and was provided uncurated.

V and J are trimmed by 3 bases and 7 bases, and the gene matches miss 3 bases of the junction. From the cysteine through the phenylalanine, the CDR3 covers 12 amino acids. The sequence is cut down to CDR3 DNA, 36 bases in frame from base 1. In the germline V gene, CDR1 corresponds to SGHRS and CDR2 to YFSETQ. Collaborating institutions collected whole blood in K2EDTA tubes following their own protocols. For TCRbeta analysis, collaborators shipped samples in one of three forms: frozen whole blood, isolated PBMCs, or DNA extracted from either of those sample types. TCRbeta CDR3 regions were amplified from genomic DNA by means of the immunoSEQ Assay, a bias-controlled multiplex PCR. Under the source paper's analysis protocol: Nucleated cell counts per sample were estimated from amplification of reference gene primers within the assay. To quantify the absolute abundance of each unique TCRbeta CDR3 rearrangement, sequence reads were collapsed and filtered. For each sample, productive Simpson clonality was calculated as the square root of Simpson's diversity index across productive rearrangements. What TCRdb holds here is the immuneACCESS table cut down to in-frame rearrangements. Part of the clones is not present; checked against another copy, under half of the missing clones reflect an unresolved V gene, and the others are unexplained. V and J calls and clone size come straight from that table; D and trimming were deduced from the DNA. Present in this sample are 60,000 or so clones, around four fifths of which were seen just once. The top ten constitute roughly 4% of the sample.

Comments on this clone: Its cognate antigen has yet to be identified. No quality values exist for individual bases; no much larger clone is one base distant.

Specimen: peripheral blood. This clonotype was obtained from a man in his 60s with acute or convalescent COVID-19. The rearrangement joined TRBV5-1 to TRBJ1-1, and 7 junctional nucleotides match TRBD1. The nucleotides are TGCGCCAGCAGCTGGGGGACAGATGAAGCTTTCTTT. This encodes CASSWGTDEAFF.